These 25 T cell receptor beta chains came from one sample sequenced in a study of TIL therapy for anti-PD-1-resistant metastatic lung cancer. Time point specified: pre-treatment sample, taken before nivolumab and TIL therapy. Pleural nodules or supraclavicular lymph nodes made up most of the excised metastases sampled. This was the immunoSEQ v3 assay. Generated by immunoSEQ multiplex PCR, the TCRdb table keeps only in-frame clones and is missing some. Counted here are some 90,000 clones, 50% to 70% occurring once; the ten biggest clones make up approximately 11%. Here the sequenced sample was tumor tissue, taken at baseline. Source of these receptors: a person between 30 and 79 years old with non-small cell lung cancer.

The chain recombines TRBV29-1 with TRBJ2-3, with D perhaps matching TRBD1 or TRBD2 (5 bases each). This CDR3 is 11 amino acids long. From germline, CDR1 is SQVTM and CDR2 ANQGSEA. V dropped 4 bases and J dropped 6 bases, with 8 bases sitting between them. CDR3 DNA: TGCAGCGTTGTCGGGGCGGATACGCAGTATTTT. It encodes CSVVGADTQYF.

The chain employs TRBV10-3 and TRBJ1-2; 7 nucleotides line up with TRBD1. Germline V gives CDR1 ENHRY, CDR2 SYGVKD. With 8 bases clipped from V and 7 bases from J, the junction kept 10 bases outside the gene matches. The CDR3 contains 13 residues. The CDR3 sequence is CAIAEGDRAGYTF. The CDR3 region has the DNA TGTGCCATCGCCGAGGGAGACAGGGCTGGCTACACCTTC.

CDR3 nucleotides: TGCGCCAGCAGCTTGAGAGGAGAAGAGACCCAGTACTTC. Translated, it gives CASSLRGEETQYF. This sequence joins TRBV5-1 and TRBJ2-5; no clear D. The V end was cut by 1 base, the J end by 3 bases, with 7 bases between. Germline V gives CDR1 SGHRS, CDR2 YFSETQ. This CDR3 is 13 amino acids long.

The DNA of the CDR3 is TGTGCCAGCAGCTTGGTGGCCGCCTACGAGCAGTACTTC. This sequence encodes CASSLVAAYEQYF. The chain links TRBV5-5 to TRBJ2-7; D not certain. The CDR3 spans 13 residues. Germline-derived CDR1 and CDR2 are SGHKS and YYEKEE (reference sequence). The V end lost 0 bases, the J end lost 2 bases, and 6 bases lay between the germline ends.

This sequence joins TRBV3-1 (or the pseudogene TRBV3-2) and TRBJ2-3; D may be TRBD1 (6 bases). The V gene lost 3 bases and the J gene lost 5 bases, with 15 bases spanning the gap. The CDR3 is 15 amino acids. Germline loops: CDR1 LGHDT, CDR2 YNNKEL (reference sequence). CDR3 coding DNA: TGTGCCAGCAGCCAGGGGGCAGGGCCACAAGATACGCAGTATTTT. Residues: CASSQGAGPQDTQYF.

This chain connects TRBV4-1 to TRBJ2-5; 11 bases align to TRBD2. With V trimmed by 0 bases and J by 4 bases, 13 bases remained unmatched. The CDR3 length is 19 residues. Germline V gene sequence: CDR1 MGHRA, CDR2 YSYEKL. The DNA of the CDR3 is TGCGCCAGCAGCCAAGAGACTCAGACGGGACTAGCGGTGTCAGAGACCCAGTACTTC. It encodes CASSQETQTGLAVSETQYF.

CDR3 loop: CASSHPGHYQETQYF. The CDR3 DNA sequence: TGTGCCAGTAGCCATCCGGGACACTACCAAGAGACCCAGTACTTC. This sequence joins TRBV19 and TRBJ2-5, with a weak D call TRBD1 (6 bases). Germline CDR1 reads LNHDA; CDR2 reads SQIVND (reference sequence). The CDR3 runs 15 residues. V dropped 6 bases and J dropped 0 bases, with 14 bases sitting between them.

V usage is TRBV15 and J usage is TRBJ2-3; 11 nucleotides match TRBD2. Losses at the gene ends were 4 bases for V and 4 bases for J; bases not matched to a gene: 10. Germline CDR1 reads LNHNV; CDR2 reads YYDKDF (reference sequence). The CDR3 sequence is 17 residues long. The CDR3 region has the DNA TGTGCCACCAGCATTCCTAGCGGGAGGTCGGCCGCAGATACGCAGTATTTT. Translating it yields CATSIPSGRSAADTQYF. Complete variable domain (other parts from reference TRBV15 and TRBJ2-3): DAMVIQNPRYQVTQFGKPVTLSCSQTLNHNVMYWYQQKSSQAPKLLFHYYDKDFNNEADTPDNFQSRRPNTSFCFLDIRSPGLGDTAMYLCATSIPSGRSAADTQYFGPGTRLTVL.

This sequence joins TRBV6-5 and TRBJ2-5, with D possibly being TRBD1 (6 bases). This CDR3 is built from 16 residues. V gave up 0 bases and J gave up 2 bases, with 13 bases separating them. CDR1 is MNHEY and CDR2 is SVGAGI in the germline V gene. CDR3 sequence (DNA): TGTGCCAGCAGTTACTCGGAGAGGGGGTGGCAAGAGACCCAGTACTTC. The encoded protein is CASSYSERGWQETQYF.

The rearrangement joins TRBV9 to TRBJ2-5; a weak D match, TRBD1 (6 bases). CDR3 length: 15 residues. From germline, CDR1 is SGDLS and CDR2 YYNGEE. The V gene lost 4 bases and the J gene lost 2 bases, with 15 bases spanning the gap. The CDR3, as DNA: TGTGCCAGCAGCTTGGACAGTGCCCCTCAAGAGACCCAGTACTTC. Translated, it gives CASSLDSAPQETQYF.

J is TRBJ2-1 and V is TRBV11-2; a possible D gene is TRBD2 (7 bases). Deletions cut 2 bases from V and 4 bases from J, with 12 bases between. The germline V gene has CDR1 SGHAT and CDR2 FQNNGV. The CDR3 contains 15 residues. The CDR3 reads CASSLIGGGYNEQFF. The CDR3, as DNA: TGTGCCAGCAGCTTAATAGGGGGGGGTTACAATGAGCAGTTCTTC.

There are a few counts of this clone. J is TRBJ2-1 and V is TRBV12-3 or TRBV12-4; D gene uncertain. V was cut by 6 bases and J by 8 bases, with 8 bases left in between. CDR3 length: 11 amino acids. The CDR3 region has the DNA TGTGCCAGCAGCCCCCGAGATGAGCAGTTCTTC. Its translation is CASSPRDEQFF.

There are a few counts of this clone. The CDR3 is CASSGGRQTNEKLFF. The CDR3 coding sequence is TGTGCCAGCAGTGGAGGGCGGCAGACTAATGAAAAACTGTTTTTT. The chain is built from TRBV2 and TRBJ1-4; D not certain. Germline assignment: CDR1 SNHLY and CDR2 FYNNEI. The V end lost 4 bases, the J end lost 2 bases, and 11 bases lay between the germline ends. The CDR3 spans 15 residues. Variable domain in full (rest from reference TRBV2 and TRBJ1-4): EPEVTQTPSHQVTQMGQEVILRCVPISNHLYFYWYRQILGQKVEFLVSFYNNEISEKSEIFDDQFSVERPDGSNFTLKIRSTKLEDSAMYFCASSGGRQTNEKLFFGSGTQLSVL.

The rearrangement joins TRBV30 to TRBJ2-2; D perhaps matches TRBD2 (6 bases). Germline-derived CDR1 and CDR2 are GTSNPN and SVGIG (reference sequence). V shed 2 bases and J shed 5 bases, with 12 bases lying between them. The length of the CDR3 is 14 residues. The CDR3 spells CAWSWRAVTGELFF. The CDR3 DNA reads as TGTGCCTGGAGTTGGAGGGCCGTAACCGGGGAGCTGTTTTTT.

This CDR3 is CASSLRGELFF. CDR3 nucleotides: TGTGCCAGCAGTTTACGCGGGGAGCTGTTTTTT. The V gene is TRBV12-3 or TRBV12-4, the J gene TRBJ2-2; no firm D call. The V end lost 2 bases, the J end lost 7 bases, and 2 bases lay between the germline ends. CDR3 length equals 11 residues.

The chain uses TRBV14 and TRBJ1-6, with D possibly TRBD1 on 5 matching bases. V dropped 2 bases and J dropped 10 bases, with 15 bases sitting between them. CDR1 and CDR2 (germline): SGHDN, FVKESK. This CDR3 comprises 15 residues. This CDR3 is CASSQLGAPASPLHF. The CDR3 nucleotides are TGTGCCAGCAGCCAATTAGGGGCCCCGGCGTCACCCCTCCACTTT.

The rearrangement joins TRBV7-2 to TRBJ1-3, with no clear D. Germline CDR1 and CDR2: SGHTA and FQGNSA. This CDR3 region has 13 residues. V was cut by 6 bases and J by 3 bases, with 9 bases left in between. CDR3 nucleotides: TGTGCCAGCAGTCCTATGGGTGGAAACACCATATATTTT. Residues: CASSPMGGNTIYF.

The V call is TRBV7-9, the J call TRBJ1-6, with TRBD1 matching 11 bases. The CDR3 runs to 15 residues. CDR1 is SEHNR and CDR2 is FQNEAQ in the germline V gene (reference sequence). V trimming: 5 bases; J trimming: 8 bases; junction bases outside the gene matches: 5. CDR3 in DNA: TGTGCCAGCAGCAAGGGACAGGGGGTTCATTCACCCCTCCACTTT. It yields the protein CASSKGQGVHSPLHF.

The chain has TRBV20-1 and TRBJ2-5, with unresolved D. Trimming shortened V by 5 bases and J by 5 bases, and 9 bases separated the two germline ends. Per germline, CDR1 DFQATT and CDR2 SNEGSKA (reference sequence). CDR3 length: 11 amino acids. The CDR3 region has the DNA TGCAGTGCTTCCACTGGGGAGACCCAGTACTTC. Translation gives CSASTGETQYF.

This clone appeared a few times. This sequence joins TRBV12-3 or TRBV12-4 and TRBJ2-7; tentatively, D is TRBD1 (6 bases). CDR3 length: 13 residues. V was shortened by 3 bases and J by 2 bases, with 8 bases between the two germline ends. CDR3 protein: CASSFGQTYEQYF. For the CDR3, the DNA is TGTGCCAGCAGTTTCGGACAGACCTACGAGCAGTACTTC.

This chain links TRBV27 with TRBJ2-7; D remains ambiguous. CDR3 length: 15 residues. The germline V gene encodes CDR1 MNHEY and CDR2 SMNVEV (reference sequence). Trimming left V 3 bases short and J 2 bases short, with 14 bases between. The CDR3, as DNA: TGTGCCAGCAGTTTCTCGGCAGGCCGAACCTACGAGCAGTACTTC. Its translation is CASSFSAGRTYEQYF.

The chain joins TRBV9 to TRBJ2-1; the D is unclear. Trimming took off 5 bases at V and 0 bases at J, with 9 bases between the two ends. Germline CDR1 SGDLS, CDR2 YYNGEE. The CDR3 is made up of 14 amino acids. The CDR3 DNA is TGTGCCAGCAGTATGGACCACTCCTACAATGAGCAGTTCTTC. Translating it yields CASSMDHSYNEQFF.

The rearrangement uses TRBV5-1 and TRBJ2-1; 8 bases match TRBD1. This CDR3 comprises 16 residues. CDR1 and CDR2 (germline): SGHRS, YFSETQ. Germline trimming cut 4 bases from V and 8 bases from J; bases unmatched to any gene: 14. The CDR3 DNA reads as TGCGCCAGCAGCGTAGATTCGGACAGGGTCGCCGATGAGCAGTTCTTC. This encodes CASSVDSDRVADEQFF.

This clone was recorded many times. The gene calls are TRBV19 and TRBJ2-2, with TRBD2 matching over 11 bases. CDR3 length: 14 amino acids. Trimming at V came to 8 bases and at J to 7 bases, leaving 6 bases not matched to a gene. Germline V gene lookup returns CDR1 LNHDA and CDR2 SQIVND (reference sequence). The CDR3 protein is CASGKLAGVGELFF. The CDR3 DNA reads TGTGCCAGTGGAAAACTAGCGGGAGTCGGGGAGCTGTTTTTT.

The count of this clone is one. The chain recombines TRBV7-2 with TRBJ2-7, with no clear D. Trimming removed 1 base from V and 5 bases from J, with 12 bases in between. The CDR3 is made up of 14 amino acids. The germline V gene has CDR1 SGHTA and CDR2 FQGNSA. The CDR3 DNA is TGTGCCAGCAGCTTAGGAGTTCACAGCAACGAGCAGTACTTC. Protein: CASSLGVHSNEQYF.